The clone carrying this TCR beta chain occurred a few times. V gave up 0 bases and J gave up 1 base, with 6 bases separating them. CDR1 is MNHEY and CDR2 is SVGAGI in the germline V gene. The CDR3 contains 14 residues. In the source study's methods: By means of reference gene primer amplification, nucleated cell counts were estimated. The table came from immunoSEQ multiplex PCR; TCRdb's copy has only in-frame clones and leaves some out. Clone size and V and J calls were adopted from that table, with D and trimming inferred from the DNA. The repertoire holds some 70,000 clones, with 70% to 90% as singletons. This entry belongs to a study of blood T cell repertoires in COVID-19. Overall study: The United States, Italy and Spain supplied acute and convalescent COVID-19 samples. Sample material is recorded as cDNA or gDNA derived from T cells, B-cell-depleted T cells, or PBMCs.

This TCR came from a woman aged 60 to 75 with acute or convalescent COVID-19. The genes are TRBV6-5 and TRBJ1-1; D gene unclear. The sample taken for sequencing was peripheral blood. In nucleotides, the CDR3 is TGTGCCAGCAGTTACTCGAGTAGGAACACTGAAGCTTTCTTT. Translated: CASSYSSRNTEAFF.